Listed here are 3 T cell receptor beta chains from one sample, sequenced in a study of cytomegalovirus exposure and HLA in healthy donors. A multiplex PCR was run with 60 Vbeta primers and 13 Jbeta primers. Using immunoSEQ multiplex PCR, the repertoire was profiled, and TCRdb retains in-frame clones only, with some absent. The table shows roughly 200,000 clones, with over 65% occurring only once. The sample was PBMCs. All receptors derive from a woman in her twenties or thirties in good health and CMV-seronegative.

V gene TRBV10-3 combines with J gene TRBJ2-7; 11 bases fit TRBD2. The CDR3 length is 14 residues. V dropped 6 bases and J dropped 2; count of bases not matched to a gene: 3. Germline values: CDR1 ENHRY, CDR2 SYGVKD. CDR3 region: CAIRIAGGPYEQYF. DNA for the CDR3: TGTGCCATCAGGATAGCGGGGGGGCCCTACGAGCAGTACTTC.

This clone has only one observation. The rearrangement links TRBV19 to TRBJ2-2; D may be TRBD1 (6 bases). From germline, CDR1 is LNHDA and CDR2 SQIVND (reference sequence). V shed 5 bases and J shed 7 bases, with 11 bases lying between them. The CDR3 has 13 amino acids. The CDR3, as DNA: TGTGCCAGTAGTCACCAGGGGTTCGGGGAGCTGTTTTTT. It yields the protein CASSHQGFGELFF.

J is TRBJ1-1 and V is TRBV12-5; perhaps TRBD1 as D (6 bases). Germline CDR1 is LGHNT and CDR2 is FRNRAP. The V gene lost 3 bases and the J gene lost 5 bases, with 7 bases spanning the gap. This CDR3 is built from 12 residues. CDR3 bases: TGTGCTAGTGGTTTAGGGGGAACTGAAGCTTTCTTT. This gives the protein CASGLGGTEAFF. Looking up the rest from reference TRBV12-5 and TRBJ1-1 gives the full variable domain: DARVTQTPRHKVTEMGQEVTMRCQPILGHNTVFWYRQTMMQGLELLAYFRNRAPLDDSGMPKDRFSAEMPDATLATLKIQPSEPRDSAVYFCASGLGGTEAFFGQGTRLTVV.